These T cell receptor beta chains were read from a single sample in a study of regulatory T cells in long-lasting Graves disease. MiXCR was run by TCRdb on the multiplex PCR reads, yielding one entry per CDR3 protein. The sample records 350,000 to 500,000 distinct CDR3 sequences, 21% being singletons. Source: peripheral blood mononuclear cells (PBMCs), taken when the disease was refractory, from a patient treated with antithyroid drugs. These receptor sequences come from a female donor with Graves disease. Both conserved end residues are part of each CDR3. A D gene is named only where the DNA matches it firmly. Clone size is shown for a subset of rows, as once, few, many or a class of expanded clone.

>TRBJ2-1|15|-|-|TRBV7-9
TGTGCCAGCAGCTTAGCCTTCCGGGATTACAATGAGCAGTTCTTC
CASSLAFRDYNEQFF
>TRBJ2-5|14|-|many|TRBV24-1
TGTGCCACCAGTGATCAGGGTAGGGGAGAGACCCAGTACTTC
CATSDQGRGETQYF
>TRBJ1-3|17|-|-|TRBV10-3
TGTGCCATCAGTGGGGTAGGCACGCTAAGCTCTGGAAACACCATATATTTT
CAISGVGTLSSGNTIYF
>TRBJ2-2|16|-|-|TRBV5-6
TGTGCCAGCAGCTTGGCCCAGGGTCTGTGGGGCGGGGAGCTGTTTTTT
CASSLAQGLWGGELFF
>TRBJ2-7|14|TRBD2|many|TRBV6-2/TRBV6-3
TGTGCCAGCAGTTACCAGGGAGGGTACTACGAGCAGTACTTC
CASSYQGGYYEQYF
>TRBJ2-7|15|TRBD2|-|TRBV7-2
TGTGTCAGCAGCTTAGAGGGGACTAGCTCCTACGAGCAGTACTTC
CVSSLEGTSSYEQYF
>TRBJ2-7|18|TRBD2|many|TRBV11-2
TGTGCCAGCAGCTTTAATCTAGCGGGAGGGCCTGGCTCCTACGAGCAGTACTTC
CASSFNLAGGPGSYEQYF
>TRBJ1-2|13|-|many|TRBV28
TGTGCCAGCAGTGGAAGGGCCCTACGTGGCTACACCTTC
CASSGRALRGYTF
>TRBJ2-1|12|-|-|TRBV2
TGTGCCAACATGGGGCGGTACAATGAGCAGTTCTTC
CANMGRYNEQFF
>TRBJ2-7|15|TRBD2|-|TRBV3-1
TGTGCCAGCAGCCACCCCGGACTAGCCCACTACGAGCAGTACTTC
CASSHPGLAHYEQYF
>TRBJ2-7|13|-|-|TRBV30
TGTGCCTGGAGTTTTGGGCCCACCTACGAGCAGTACTTC
CAWSFGPTYEQYF
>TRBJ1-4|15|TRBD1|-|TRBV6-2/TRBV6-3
TGTGCCAGCAGGGCCGGGACAGCAACTAATGAAAAACTGTTTTTT
CASRAGTATNEKLFF
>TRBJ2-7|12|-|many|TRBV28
TGTGCCAGCAGTTTTTGGGTTTACGAGCAGTACTTC
CASSFWVYEQYF
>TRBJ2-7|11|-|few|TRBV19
TGTGCCAGTAGTGCTTCGGGGGAGCAGTACTTC
CASSASGEQYF
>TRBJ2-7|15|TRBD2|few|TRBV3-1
TGTGCCAGCAGCCAAGCTAGCGGGAGATCCTACGAGCAGTACTTC
CASSQASGRSYEQYF
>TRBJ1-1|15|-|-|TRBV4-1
TGCGCCAGCAGCCAAGATAGGGCACCCAACACTGAAGCTTTCTTT
CASSQDRAPNTEAFF
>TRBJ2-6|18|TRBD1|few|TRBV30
TGTGCCTGTTCAATCTCGGGACAGGGGATGGCAGGGGCCAACGTCCTGACTTTC
CACSISGQGMAGANVLTF
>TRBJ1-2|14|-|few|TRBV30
TGTGCCTGGAGTGTAGGGCAGACCTTCTATGGCTACACCTTC
CAWSVGQTFYGYTF
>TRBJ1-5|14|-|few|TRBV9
TGTGCCAGCAGCCGGGACGGTGATCGTCAGCCCCAGCATTTT
CASSRDGDRQPQHF
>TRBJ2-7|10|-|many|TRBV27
TGTGCCAGCAGTTTCGCCGAGCAGTACTTC
CASSFAEQYF
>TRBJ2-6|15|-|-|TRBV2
TGTGCCAGCAGTGAAGAAGTACCTGGGGCCAACGTCCTGACTTTC
CASSEEVPGANVLTF
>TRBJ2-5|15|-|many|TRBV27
TGTGCCAGCAGTACCAGCCTCGTGGATCAAGAGACCCAGTACTTC
CASSTSLVDQETQYF
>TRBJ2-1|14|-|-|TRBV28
TGTGCCAGCACCCTCACCCGCTCCTACAATGAGCAGTTCTTC
CASTLTRSYNEQFF
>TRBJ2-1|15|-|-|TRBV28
TGTGCCAGCAGTTTTTCGTGGAGATCCTACAATGAGCAGTTCTTC
CASSFSWRSYNEQFF
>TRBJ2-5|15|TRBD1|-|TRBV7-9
TGTGCCAGCAGCTTAGGCAGGGGGCACGATGAGACCCAGTACTTC
CASSLGRGHDETQYF
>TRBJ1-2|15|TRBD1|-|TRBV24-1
TGTGCCACCAGTGATTCAGGACAGGGGGGCTATGGCTACACCTTC
CATSDSGQGGYGYTF
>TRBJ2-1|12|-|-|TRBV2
TGTGCCAGCAGTGGTGATGGGGGTTTAGGGTTCTTC
CASSGDGGLGFF
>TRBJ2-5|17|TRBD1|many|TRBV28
TGTGCCAGCAGTCCGGACAGGGGGGCTAGCGGTCCATGGACCCAGTACTTC
CASSPDRGASGPWTQYF
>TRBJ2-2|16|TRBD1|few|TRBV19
TGTGCCAGTAGTGCGAGGACAGGCTCGAACACCGGGGAGCTGTTTTTT
CASSARTGSNTGELFF
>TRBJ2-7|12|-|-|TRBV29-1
TGCAGCGTTACCGCGGTTACCTACGAGCAGTACTTC
CSVTAVTYEQYF
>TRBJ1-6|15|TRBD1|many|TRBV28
TGTGCCAGCAGTTCGCCCGGGACAGGGGGTGGTCACCTCCACTTT
CASSSPGTGGGHLHF
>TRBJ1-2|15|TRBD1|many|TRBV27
TGTGCCAGCAGTTTAGGCCCGGGACAGAACTATGGCTACACCTTC
CASSLGPGQNYGYTF
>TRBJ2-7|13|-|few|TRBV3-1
TGTGCCAGCAGCCACTACGACAGAGAAGAGCAGTACTTC
CASSHYDREEQYF
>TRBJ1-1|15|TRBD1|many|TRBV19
TGTGCCAGTAGAACCGGGACAGGCCCCTACACTGAAGCTTTCTTT
CASRTGTGPYTEAFF
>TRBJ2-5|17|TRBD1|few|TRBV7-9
TGTGCCAGCAGCTTAGGTATTGACAGGGGGCGAGGTGAGACCCAGTACTTC
CASSLGIDRGRGETQYF
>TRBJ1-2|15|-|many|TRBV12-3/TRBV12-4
TGTGCCAGCAGTTCCCGCCCCGACAGCTTCGAGGGCTACACCTTC
CASSSRPDSFEGYTF
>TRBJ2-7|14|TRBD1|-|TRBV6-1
TGTGCCAGCAGTGAGGGACAGGACCCCTACGAGCAGTACTTC
CASSEGQDPYEQYF
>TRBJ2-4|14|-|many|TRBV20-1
TGCAGTGCTTCCCTAGTCTCGCGGGATCTCATTCAGTACTTC
CSASLVSRDLIQYF
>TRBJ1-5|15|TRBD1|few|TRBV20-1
TGCAGTGCTACTAAACCTTCGGACAGGAATCAGCCCCAGCATTTT
CSATKPSDRNQPQHF
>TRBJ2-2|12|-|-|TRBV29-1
TGCAGCGTTTTCAGTAACACCGGGGAGCTGTTTTTT
CSVFSNTGELFF
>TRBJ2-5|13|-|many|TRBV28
TGTGCCAGCAGTCCGCCTGCCCGGGAGACCCAGTACTTC
CASSPPARETQYF
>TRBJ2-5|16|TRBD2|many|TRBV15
TGTGCCACCAGCCCCCGGACTAGCGGGAGCCAAGAGACCCAGTACTTC
CATSPRTSGSQETQYF
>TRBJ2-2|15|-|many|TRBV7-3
TGTGCCAGCAGCCGGGGGACACCGGGCACCGGGGAGCTGTTTTTT
CASSRGTPGTGELFF
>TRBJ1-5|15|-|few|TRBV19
TGTGCCAGTACCCCAGAGCGGGGTAGCAATCAGCCCCAGCATTTT
CASTPERGSNQPQHF
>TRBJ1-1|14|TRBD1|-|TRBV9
TGTGCCAGCAGCGTAGGGACAGGCAACACTGAAGCTTTCTTT
CASSVGTGNTEAFF
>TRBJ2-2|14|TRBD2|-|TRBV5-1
TGCGCCAGCACTAGCGGGAGAGGAACCGGGGAGCTGGTTTTT
CASTSGRGTGELVF
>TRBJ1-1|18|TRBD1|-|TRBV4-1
TGCGCCAGCAGCCTCCCAACCCTCCCCGGGACAGGGTTCACTGAAGCTTTCTTT
CASSLPTLPGTGFTEAFF
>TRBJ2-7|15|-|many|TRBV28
TGTGCCAGCAGTCCGATGACAGGTACTATCAACGAGCAGTACTTC
CASSPMTGTINEQYF
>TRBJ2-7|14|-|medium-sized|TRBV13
TGTGCCAGCAGCTCCTTGACGGGGTCGTACGAGCAGTACTTC
CASSSLTGSYEQYF
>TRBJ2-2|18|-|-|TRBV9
TGTGCCAGCAGCGCCGAGGAGATACAGGGAGCGAACACCGGGGAGCTGTTTTTT
CASSAEEIQGANTGELFF
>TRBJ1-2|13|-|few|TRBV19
TGTGCCAGTAGCCATGGGGCAGGAGTAGGCTACACCTTC
CASSHGAGVGYTF
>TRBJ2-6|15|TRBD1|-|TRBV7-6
TGTGCCAGCAGCTTTGACAGGGCTGGGGCCAACGTCCTGACTTTC
CASSFDRAGANVLTF
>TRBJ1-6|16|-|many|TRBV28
TGTGCCAGCAGTTTACCTAGTGGGGGGAATAATTCACCCCTCCACTTT
CASSLPSGGNNSPLHF
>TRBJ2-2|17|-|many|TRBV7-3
TGTGCCAGCAGCCATGTAGTTAAACAGAGAAACACCGGGGAGCTGTTTTTT
CASSHVVKQRNTGELFF
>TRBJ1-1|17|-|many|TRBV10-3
TGTGCCATCAGTGAGGCCCTCAGGGGCCGACAGAACACTGAAGCTTTCTTT
CAISEALRGRQNTEAFF
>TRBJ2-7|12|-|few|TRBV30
TGTGCCTGGAACGTGGTAGGAGACGAGCAGTACTTC
CAWNVVGDEQYF
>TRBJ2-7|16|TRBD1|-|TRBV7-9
TGTGCCAGCAGCTCTGGGAAGGGGGCTGAATCCTACGAGCAGTACTTC
CASSSGKGAESYEQYF
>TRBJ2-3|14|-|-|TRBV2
TGTGCCAGCAGTGAAGGGGACTTCACAGATACGCAGTATTTT
CASSEGDFTDTQYF